These 21 T cell receptor beta chains were all obtained from the same sample, sequenced in a study of glioma-infiltrating T cells after dendritic cell vaccination. The method was immunoSEQ multiplex PCR; TCRdb's version includes in-frame clones alone and lacks a portion of them. Of about 49,000 clones listed, approximately 85% are singletons. Sequences were derived from blood, sampled before dendritic cell vaccination. Receptor source: a human donor with glioblastoma.

J is TRBJ1-4 and V is TRBV2, with 8 bases identical to TRBD1. CDR1 and CDR2 from the germline V gene are SNHLY and FYNNEI. The V and J ends lost 5 bases and 5 bases, in that order; junction bases with no gene match: 7. The CDR3 length is 15 residues. The CDR3 sequence is CASSLSGGGNEKLFF. The CDR3 region has the DNA TGTGCCAGCAGTCTTTCAGGGGGCGGAAATGAAAAACTGTTTTTT.

The chain carries TRBV7-2 and TRBJ2-3, with D perhaps matching TRBD2 (5 bases). In germline, CDR1 is SGHTA, CDR2 FQGNSA. This CDR3 has 14 residues. V gave up 5 bases and J gave up 2 bases, with 11 bases separating them. CDR3 amino acids: CASSRALDTDTQYF. As DNA, the CDR3 is TGTGCCAGCAGCCGAGCACTAGACACAGATACGCAGTATTTT.

This clone was seen just once. The chain links TRBV20-1 to TRBJ2-5; D is possibly TRBD2 (6 bases). V was clipped by 2 bases and J by 7 bases, with 8 bases between them. CDR3 length equals 11 residues. Looked up from germline, CDR1 is DFQATT and CDR2 is SNEGSKA (reference sequence). The CDR3 protein is CSARLRGTQYF. CDR3 sequence (DNA): TGCAGTGCTAGATTGCGGGGGACCCAGTACTTC.

For the CDR3, the DNA is TGCGCCAGCAGCTTGGATCCCTTGAGACAAGAGACCCAGTACTTC. Translation: CASSLDPLRQETQYF. The rearrangement links TRBV5-1 to TRBJ2-5; no clear D gene. V was clipped by 0 bases and J by 2 bases, with 11 bases between them. This CDR3 spans 15 amino acids. CDR1 and CDR2 from the germline V gene are SGHRS and YFSETQ.

This clone was counted a few times. The CDR3 sequence is CASSLVTYGYTF. Written as DNA, the CDR3 is TGTGCCAGCAGCTTAGTGACTTATGGCTACACCTTC. The chain employs TRBV7-2 and TRBJ1-2, with unresolved D. The germline V and J ends were trimmed by 1 base and 5 bases, with 5 bases remaining between them. CDR3 size: 12 residues. The V gene's germline CDR1 is SGHTA and CDR2 FQGNSA.

The CDR3: CASSPSPGNLPEAFF. In DNA form, the CDR3 reads TGTGCCAGCAGCCCATCCCCCGGGAATCTCCCTGAAGCTTTCTTT. This rearrangement joins TRBV7-3 to TRBJ1-1; no definite D call. Germline lookup yields CDR1 SGHTA and CDR2 FQGTGA. The CDR3 consists of 15 residues. Trimming took off 5 bases at V and 6 bases at J, with 19 bases between the two ends.

This clone has just one count. CDR3 loop: CASSLEIGQGLTAFF. The CDR3 DNA sequence: TGCGCCAGCAGCTTGGAAATTGGGCAGGGGTTAACAGCTTTCTTT. The chain uses TRBV5-1 and TRBJ1-1; perhaps TRBD1 as D (6 bases). Trimming cost V 0 bases and J 10 bases, with 19 bases left between them. The CDR3 extends over 15 amino acids. CDR1 is SGHRS, CDR2 YFSETQ, per germline.

The chain joins TRBV13 to TRBJ1-5, with no clear D. This CDR3 spans 15 amino acids. Between the trimmed V and J ends, which lost 0 bases and 1 base, there was a span of 7 bases. Germline CDR1 PRHDT, CDR2 FYEKMQ (reference sequence). The CDR3 loop reads CASSLGRESNQPQHF. The CDR3 DNA reads as TGTGCCAGCAGCTTAGGAAGGGAGAGCAATCAGCCCCAGCATTTT.

This chain uses TRBV5-8 with TRBJ1-1; 11 bases align to TRBD1. J was trimmed by 5 bases and V by 4 bases; bases with no gene match: 7. The germline V gene has CDR1 SGHTS and CDR2 YDEGEE. CDR3 size: 15 residues. The CDR3 DNA reads as TGTGCCAGCAGCACCGGACAGGGGGCGAAAACTGAAGCTTTCTTT. Amino acid sequence: CASSTGQGAKTEAFF.

This clone was picked up one time. V and J are TRBV4-1 and TRBJ2-7, with 10 positions matching TRBD2. This CDR3 comprises 16 residues. Losses at the gene ends were 3 bases for V and 2 bases for J; bases not matched to a gene: 7. CDR1 MGHRA and CDR2 YSYEKL come from the germline V gene. The CDR3 nucleotides read TGCGCCAGCAGCCACGTTGGACTAGCGGTTGCCTACGAGCAGTACTTC. It yields the protein CASSHVGLAVAYEQYF.

The V gene is TRBV13, the J gene TRBJ2-3; 9 nucleotides agree with TRBD2. Germline V lookup: CDR1 PRHDT, CDR2 FYEKMQ (reference sequence). The CDR3 is 17 amino acids. With V trimmed by 5 bases and J by 1 base, 10 bases remained unmatched. The chain's CDR3 is CASSPNRAGGGTDTQYF. CDR3 sequence (DNA): TGTGCCAGCAGCCCAAACCGAGCGGGGGGCGGCACAGATACGCAGTATTTT.

This clone was counted a single time. The chain is built from TRBV27 and TRBJ1-5, with 9 bases identical to TRBD1. V lost 4 bases, J lost 0 bases, and 13 bases stayed unmatched. There are 19 residues in the CDR3. Per the germline V gene, CDR1 is MNHEY and CDR2 is SMNVEV (reference sequence). The CDR3 sequence: CASSSVPGTGSYSNQPQHF. The CDR3 nucleotides are TGTGCCAGCAGTTCCGTACCCGGGACAGGGTCCTATAGCAATCAGCCCCAGCATTTT.

V gene TRBV5-1 combines with J gene TRBJ2-7; unclear D gene. Germline V gene lookup returns CDR1 SGHRS and CDR2 YFSETQ. The CDR3 spans 15 residues. Trimming pared 0 bases from V and 0 bases from J, leaving 10 bases between. The CDR3 sequence: CASSLEDYSSYEQYF. CDR3 sequence (DNA): TGCGCCAGCAGCTTGGAAGATTACAGCTCCTACGAGCAGTACTTC.

The chain links TRBV5-4 to TRBJ2-2; weak D call: TRBD2 (5 bases). The germline V gene encodes CDR1 SGHNT and CDR2 YYREEE (reference sequence). The CDR3 is 17 residues long. With 5 bases removed from V and 4 bases from J, the gap between germline ends came to 21 bases. The CDR3 sequence is CASRSPFEGVGTGELFF. CDR3 in DNA: TGTGCCAGCAGATCGCCCTTCGAGGGAGTGGGCACCGGGGAGCTGTTTTTT.

This clone was found a few times. The J gene is TRBJ2-5, the V gene TRBV7-2, with TRBD2 matching 8 bases. The J segment lost 5 bases and the V segment lost 5 bases, leaving 7 bases of the junction unmatched. Germline V CDR1 and CDR2: SGHTA, FQGNSA. The CDR3 loop spans 14 amino acids. The CDR3 sequence is CASSGGGYLETQYF. Written as DNA, the CDR3 is TGTGCCAGCAGCGGCGGGGGGTATCTTGAGACCCAGTACTTC.

This chain joins TRBV27 and TRBJ2-1; 7 bases fit TRBD2. The germline V gene encodes CDR1 MNHEY and CDR2 SMNVEV (reference sequence). V was pared by 3 bases and J by 3 bases, with 11 bases of the junction left unmatched. The CDR3 has 17 amino acids. The CDR3 DNA follows: TGTGCCAGCAGTTTGTGGGGCTCCGCTAGCGGCTACAATGAGCAGTTCTTC. As protein: CASSLWGSASGYNEQFF.

This chain uses TRBV11-3 with TRBJ2-5; tentative D call: TRBD2 (6 bases). The germline CDR1 and CDR2 sequences are SGHNT and YENEEA. Between the trimmed V and J ends, which lost 3 bases and 5 bases, there was a span of 10 bases. There are 13 residues in the CDR3. The CDR3, as DNA: TGTGCCAGCAGCTTTAGACTAGAGGAGACCCAGTACTTC. Residues: CASSFRLEETQYF.

The chain links TRBV7-2 to TRBJ1-2, with D possibly matching TRBD1 (6 bases). CDR3 length: 17 amino acids. Trimming took off 5 bases at V and 7 bases at J, with 26 bases between the two ends. CDR1 SGHTA and CDR2 FQGNSA come from the germline V gene. The CDR3 region has the DNA TGTGCCAGCAGCCCAGTGGTCCCGGGAGGGGGGAGAAGTGGCTACACCTTC. It encodes CASSPVVPGGGRSGYTF. The variable domain in full, with the rest retrieved from reference TRBV7-2 and TRBJ1-2, is GAGVSQSPSNKVTEKGKDVELRCDPISGHTALYWYRQSLGQGLEFLIYFQGNSAPDKSGLPSDRFSAERTGGSVSTLTIQRTQQEDSAVYLCASSPVVPGGGRSGYTFGSGTRLTVV.

The chain joins TRBV4-3 to TRBJ2-3; a possible D gene is TRBD2 (5 bases). The ends were cut back, 0 bases at V and 4 bases at J, with 14 bases in the middle. The CDR3 covers 16 residues. CDR1 LGHNA and CDR2 YSLEER come from the germline V gene. DNA for the CDR3: TGCGCCAGCAGCCAAGAGTACGGAGGTCAGGCAGATACGCAGTATTTT. This gives the protein CASSQEYGGQADTQYF.

The chain recombines TRBV18 with TRBJ2-7; D not certain. Germline values: CDR1 KGHSH, CDR2 LQKENI. CDR3 length: 13 residues. Deletions cut 3 bases from V and 0 bases from J, with 6 bases between. CDR3 nucleotides: TGTGCCAGCTCACCTAGCATCTCCTACGAGCAGTACTTC. This codes for CASSPSISYEQYF.

This chain uses TRBV5-1 with TRBJ2-1; D is possibly TRBD2 (5 bases). Trimming cost V 0 bases and J 4 bases, with 17 bases left between them. Germline CDR1 reads SGHRS; CDR2 reads YFSETQ. This CDR3 has 17 amino acids. This chain's CDR3 is CASSLATGMKQYNEQFF. The CDR3 DNA sequence: TGCGCCAGCAGCTTGGCCACCGGGATGAAGCAATACAATGAGCAGTTCTTC.